Below, one T cell receptor (beta chain) is given with its context. This sample stems from a study of blood T cell repertoires in COVID-19. Turning to the study itself: Researchers got acute and convalescent COVID-19 samples from the United States, Italy and Spain. The cDNA or gDNA used as material had been derived from T cells, B-cell-depleted T cells, or PBMCs.

As handled by the study authors: It was from reference gene primer amplification that nucleated cell counts were estimated. Some clones are missing from TCRdb's copy, which holds only in-frame ones; the method was immunoSEQ multiplex PCR. V and J calls and clone size follow that table, whereas D and trimming were derived from the DNA. Among 35,000 to 40,000 clones, 85% were seen once, and the ten largest hold more than 4%. CDR1 and CDR2 (germline): LGHNA, YSLEER. The V and J ends lost 1 base and 2 bases respectively, with 12 bases between them. CDR3 length equals 16 residues. The chain employs TRBV4-3 and TRBJ1-3; D is undetermined. The source of this sequence is a man aged 50 to 59 with active COVID-19. Sequenced material: peripheral blood. Here the CDR3 reads CASSQAFVGAGNTIYF. The CDR3 nucleotides are TGCGCCAGCAGCCAAGCATTTGTCGGGGCTGGAAACACCATATATTTT.